Listed below are T cell receptor beta chains from one sample, sequenced in a study of T cell responses to AZD1222 COVID-19 vaccine. Libraries were prepared by immunoSEQ multiplex PCR; TCRdb keeps only in-frame clonotypes and omits some of them. In the table there are some 130,000 clones, 88% of which are singletons. Here the sequenced sample was peripheral blood, taken on day 0 of AZD1222 vaccination. Receptor source: an adult in good health. CDR3s include the opening cysteine and the closing phenylalanine or tryptophan. Fields, in order: clone size, CDR3 length, D gene, V gene, J gene, CDR3 DNA, CDR3 protein. A D gene is named only where the DNA matches it firmly. Expanded clones are given a class, and other clones once, few, many or no size at all.

clone_size: once
cdr3_length: 12
d_call: .
v_call: TRBV6-5
j_call: TRBJ1-3
cdr3_nt: TGTGCCAGCGGGGGGTCTGGAAACACCATATATTTT
cdr3_aa: CASGGSGNTIYF

clone_size: .
cdr3_length: 13
d_call: .
v_call: TRBV6-5
j_call: TRBJ1-1
cdr3_nt: TGTGCCAGCAAAAGGAGCGTAAGCACTGAAGCTTTCTTT
cdr3_aa: CASKRSVSTEAFF

clone_size: .
cdr3_length: 16
d_call: .
v_call: TRBV21-1
j_call: TRBJ1-3
cdr3_nt: TGTGCCAGCAGCATGATGGGGTTCTTCTCTGGAAACACCATATATTTT
cdr3_aa: CASSMMGFFSGNTIYF

clone_size: .
cdr3_length: 13
d_call: .
v_call: TRBV12-3/TRBV12-4
j_call: TRBJ2-7
cdr3_nt: TGTGCCAGCAGAAAGACACCCTCCTACGAGCAGTACTTC
cdr3_aa: CASRKTPSYEQYF

clone_size: .
cdr3_length: 15
d_call: TRBD1
v_call: TRBV27
j_call: TRBJ1-1
cdr3_nt: TGTGCCAGCATTACGGGGCAAACAGGGGTCACTGAAGCTTTCTTT
cdr3_aa: CASITGQTGVTEAFF

clone_size: .
cdr3_length: 12
d_call: TRBD1
v_call: TRBV10-1
j_call: TRBJ2-3
cdr3_nt: TGCGCCAGCAGTGACACAGGGGGAACGCAGTATTTT
cdr3_aa: CASSDTGGTQYF

clone_size: .
cdr3_length: 17
d_call: .
v_call: TRBV15
j_call: TRBJ2-3
cdr3_nt: TGTGCCACCAGCTCCGGTGTGGGGGGCGGGTCCACAGATACGCAGTATTTT
cdr3_aa: CATSSGVGGGSTDTQYF

clone_size: .
cdr3_length: 15
d_call: TRBD1
v_call: TRBV7-3
j_call: TRBJ1-2
cdr3_nt: TGTGCCAGCAGCATTACAGGGGATCCGAGTTATGGCTACACCTTC
cdr3_aa: CASSITGDPSYGYTF

clone_size: .
cdr3_length: 15
d_call: .
v_call: TRBV5-1
j_call: TRBJ1-1
cdr3_nt: TGCGCCAGCAGCTTGGACCCGAACCGGGGGACTGAAGCTTTCTTT
cdr3_aa: CASSLDPNRGTEAFF

clone_size: .
cdr3_length: 13
d_call: .
v_call: TRBV14
j_call: TRBJ2-1
cdr3_nt: TGTGCCAGCAGCCAAGATCGGTACCTTACGCGGTTCTTC
cdr3_aa: CASSQDRYLTRFF

clone_size: .
cdr3_length: 13
d_call: TRBD1
v_call: TRBV27
j_call: TRBJ1-1
cdr3_nt: TGTGCCAGCAGTTCACAGGGGGCCACTGAAGCTTTCTTT
cdr3_aa: CASSSQGATEAFF

clone_size: .
cdr3_length: 14
d_call: .
v_call: TRBV6-5
j_call: TRBJ2-2
cdr3_nt: TGTGCCAGCATTGTCAGTTTGAACACCGGGGAGCTGTTTTTT
cdr3_aa: CASIVSLNTGELFF

clone_size: .
cdr3_length: 16
d_call: .
v_call: TRBV9
j_call: TRBJ1-6
cdr3_nt: TGTGCCAGCAGCGTAGGTGGGAGCTCCTATAATTCACCCCTCCACTTT
cdr3_aa: CASSVGGSSYNSPLHF

clone_size: .
cdr3_length: 14
d_call: .
v_call: TRBV21-1
j_call: TRBJ2-7
cdr3_nt: TGTGCCGGTAGGATACAGGGCTCCCACTACGAGCAGTACTTC
cdr3_aa: CAGRIQGSHYEQYF

clone_size: .
cdr3_length: 15
d_call: .
v_call: TRBV2
j_call: TRBJ1-5
cdr3_nt: TGTGCCAGCAGTGGGGATGAGAGTGGCAATCAGCCCCAGCATTTT
cdr3_aa: CASSGDESGNQPQHF

clone_size: .
cdr3_length: 16
d_call: TRBD2
v_call: TRBV3-1/TRBV3-2
j_call: TRBJ2-2
cdr3_nt: TGTGCCAGCAGCCGCCAGCGGGGGCTGAACACCGGGGAGCTGTTTTTT
cdr3_aa: CASSRQRGLNTGELFF

clone_size: .
cdr3_length: 15
d_call: .
v_call: TRBV3-1/TRBV3-2
j_call: TRBJ1-3
cdr3_nt: TGTGCCAGCAGTCGCGACAGCGTCTCTGGAAACACCATATATTTT
cdr3_aa: CASSRDSVSGNTIYF

clone_size: .
cdr3_length: 13
d_call: .
v_call: TRBV19
j_call: TRBJ1-5
cdr3_nt: TGTGCCAGTAGTTGGGGAGCTAATCAGCCCCAGCATTTT
cdr3_aa: CASSWGANQPQHF

clone_size: few
cdr3_length: 13
d_call: .
v_call: TRBV7-3
j_call: TRBJ1-1
cdr3_nt: TGTGCCAGCAGTCGTAGGACAGACACTGAAGCTTTCTTT
cdr3_aa: CASSRRTDTEAFF

clone_size: .
cdr3_length: 17
d_call: TRBD2
v_call: TRBV7-8
j_call: TRBJ2-5
cdr3_nt: TGTGCCAGCAGCCGCCGGATCCTAGCGGGGGGACAAGAGACCCAGTACTTC
cdr3_aa: CASSRRILAGGQETQYF

clone_size: .
cdr3_length: 15
d_call: .
v_call: TRBV7-2
j_call: TRBJ2-2
cdr3_nt: TGTGCCAGCAGCTTAGTGGCTGAGAACACCGGGGAGCTGTTTTTT
cdr3_aa: CASSLVAENTGELFF

clone_size: .
cdr3_length: 16
d_call: TRBD1
v_call: TRBV6-1
j_call: TRBJ1-2
cdr3_nt: TGTGCCAGCAGTGAAATGTGGGACAGCGGAATTTATGGCTACACCTTC
cdr3_aa: CASSEMWDSGIYGYTF

clone_size: .
cdr3_length: 15
d_call: .
v_call: TRBV27
j_call: TRBJ1-6
cdr3_nt: TGTGCCAGCAGCGACGATGGACAGTATAATTCACCCCTCCACTTT
cdr3_aa: CASSDDGQYNSPLHF

clone_size: few
cdr3_length: 18
d_call: TRBD1
v_call: TRBV5-4
j_call: TRBJ1-3
cdr3_nt: TGTGCCAGCAGCCCGGGACAGGGGGCGCGATCCACTGGAAACACCATATATTTT
cdr3_aa: CASSPGQGARSTGNTIYF

clone_size: .
cdr3_length: 15
d_call: .
v_call: TRBV5-1
j_call: TRBJ1-3
cdr3_nt: TGCGCCAGCAGCACTGATGGGGGCTCTGGAAACACCATATATTTT
cdr3_aa: CASSTDGGSGNTIYF

clone_size: .
cdr3_length: 15
d_call: .
v_call: TRBV7-2
j_call: TRBJ1-2
cdr3_nt: TGTGCCAGCAGCCCACCGGGAGCCCCGGTGGGAGGCTACACCTTC
cdr3_aa: CASSPPGAPVGGYTF

clone_size: many
cdr3_length: 14
d_call: TRBD1
v_call: TRBV3-1/TRBV3-2
j_call: TRBJ1-6
cdr3_nt: TGTGCCAGCAGCCCGGGACAGGAAATGTCACCCCTCCACTTT
cdr3_aa: CASSPGQEMSPLHF

clone_size: .
cdr3_length: 12
d_call: .
v_call: TRBV19
j_call: TRBJ1-2
cdr3_nt: TGTGCCAGTAGTTCCTTAACCTATGGCTACACCTTC
cdr3_aa: CASSSLTYGYTF